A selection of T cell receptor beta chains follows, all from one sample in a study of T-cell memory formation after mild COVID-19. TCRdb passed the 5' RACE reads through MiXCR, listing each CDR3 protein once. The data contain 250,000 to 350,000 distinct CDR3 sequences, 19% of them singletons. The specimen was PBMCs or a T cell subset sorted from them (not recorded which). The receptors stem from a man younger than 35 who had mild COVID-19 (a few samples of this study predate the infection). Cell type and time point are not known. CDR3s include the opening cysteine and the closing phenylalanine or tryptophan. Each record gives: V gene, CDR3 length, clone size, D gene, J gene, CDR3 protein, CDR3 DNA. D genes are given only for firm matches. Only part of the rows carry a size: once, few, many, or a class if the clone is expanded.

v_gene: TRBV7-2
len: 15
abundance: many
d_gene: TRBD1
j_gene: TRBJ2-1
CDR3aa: CASSSGQGAIGEQFF
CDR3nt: TGTGCCAGCAGCTCGGGACAGGGGGCCATCGGTGAGCAGTTCTTC

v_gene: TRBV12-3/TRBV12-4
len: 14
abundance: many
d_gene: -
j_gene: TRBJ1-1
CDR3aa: CASSLQGMNTEAFF
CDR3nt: TGTGCCAGCAGTTTGCAGGGGATGAACACTGAAGCTTTCTTT

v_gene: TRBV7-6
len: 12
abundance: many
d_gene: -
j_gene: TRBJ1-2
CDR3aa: CASSLSNYGYTF
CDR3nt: TGTGCCAGCAGCTTATCTAACTATGGCTACACCTTC

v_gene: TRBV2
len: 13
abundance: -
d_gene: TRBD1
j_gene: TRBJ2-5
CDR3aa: CASSDRGKETQYF
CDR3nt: TGTGCCAGCTCCGACAGGGGAAAAGAGACCCAGTACTTC

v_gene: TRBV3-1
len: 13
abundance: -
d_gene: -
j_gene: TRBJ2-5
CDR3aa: CASSQNRAETQYF
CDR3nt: TGTGCCAGCAGCCAGAACAGGGCAGAGACCCAGTACTTC

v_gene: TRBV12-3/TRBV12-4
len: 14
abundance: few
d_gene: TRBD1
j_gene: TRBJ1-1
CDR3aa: CASRIQGVNTEAFF
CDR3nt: TGTGCCAGCAGAATACAGGGGGTTAACACTGAAGCTTTCTTT

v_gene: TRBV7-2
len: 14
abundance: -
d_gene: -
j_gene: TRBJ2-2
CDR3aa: CASTIMGGSGELFF
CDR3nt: TGTGCCAGCACCATTATGGGGGGCTCCGGGGAGCTGTTTTTT

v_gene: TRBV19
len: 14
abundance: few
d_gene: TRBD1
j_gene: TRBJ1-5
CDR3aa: CASRLGTGHQPQHF
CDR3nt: TGTGCCAGTAGGCTAGGGACAGGGCATCAGCCCCAGCATTTT

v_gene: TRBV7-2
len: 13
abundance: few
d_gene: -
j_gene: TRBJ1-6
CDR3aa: CASSFTGNSPLHF
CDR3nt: TGTGCCAGCAGCTTTACAGGGAATTCACCCCTCCACTTT

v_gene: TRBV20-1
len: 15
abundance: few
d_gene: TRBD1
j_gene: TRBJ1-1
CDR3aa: CSAPDQGQGGTEAFF
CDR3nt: TGCAGTGCCCCCGACCAGGGACAGGGAGGAACTGAAGCTTTCTTT

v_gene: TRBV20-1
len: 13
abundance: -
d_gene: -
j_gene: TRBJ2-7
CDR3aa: CSASGRSSYEQYF
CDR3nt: TGCAGTGCTAGCGGCCGTAGCTCCTACGAGCAGTACTTC

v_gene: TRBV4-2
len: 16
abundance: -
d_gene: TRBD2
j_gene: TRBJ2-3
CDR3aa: CASSQEPAGATDTQYF
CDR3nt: TGTGCCAGCAGCCAAGAACCAGCGGGGGCCACAGATACGCAGTATTTT

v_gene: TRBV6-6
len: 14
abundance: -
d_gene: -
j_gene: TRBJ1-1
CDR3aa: CASSKTGGHPEAFF
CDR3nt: TGTGCCAGCAGTAAGACAGGCGGGCACCCTGAAGCTTTCTTT

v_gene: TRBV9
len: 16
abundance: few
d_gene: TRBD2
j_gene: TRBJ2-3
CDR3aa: CASSVVSGGVADTQYF
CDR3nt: TGTGCCAGCAGCGTAGTGAGCGGGGGGGTAGCAGATACGCAGTATTTT

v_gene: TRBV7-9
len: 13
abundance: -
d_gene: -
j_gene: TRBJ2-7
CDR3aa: CASSHTLSYEQYF
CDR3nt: TGTGCCAGCAGCCATACATTGTCGTACGAGCAGTACTTC

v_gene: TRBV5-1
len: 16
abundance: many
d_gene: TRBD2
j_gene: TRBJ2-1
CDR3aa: CASRVSGGLSYNEQFF
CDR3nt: TGCGCCAGCCGGGTAAGCGGGGGCCTCTCCTACAATGAGCAGTTCTTC

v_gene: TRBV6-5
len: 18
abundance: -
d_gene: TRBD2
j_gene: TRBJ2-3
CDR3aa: CASSRASGGAASTDTQYF
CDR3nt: TGTGCCAGCAGTCGCGCTAGCGGGGGGGCTGCTAGCACAGATACGCAGTATTTT

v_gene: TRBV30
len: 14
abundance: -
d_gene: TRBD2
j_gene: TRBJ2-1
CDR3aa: CAWSPGLALNEQFF
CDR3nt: TGTGCCTGGAGTCCGGGACTAGCCCTAAATGAGCAGTTCTTC

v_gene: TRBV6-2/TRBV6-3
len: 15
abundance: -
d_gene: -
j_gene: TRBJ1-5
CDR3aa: CASSYPRGGNQPQHF
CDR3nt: TGTGCCAGCAGTTACCCTCGGGGGGGGAATCAGCCCCAGCATTTT

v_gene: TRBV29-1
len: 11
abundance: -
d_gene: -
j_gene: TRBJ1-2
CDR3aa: CSVGAGHGYTF
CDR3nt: TGCAGCGTTGGGGCAGGGCATGGCTACACCTTC

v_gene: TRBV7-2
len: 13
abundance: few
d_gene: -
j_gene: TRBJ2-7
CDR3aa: CASSRDMAYEQYF
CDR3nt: TGTGCCAGCAGCCGGGACATGGCCTACGAGCAGTACTTC

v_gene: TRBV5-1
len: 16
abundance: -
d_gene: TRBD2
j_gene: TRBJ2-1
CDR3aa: CASSELAGSSYNEQFF
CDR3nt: TGCGCCAGCAGCGAACTAGCGGGTAGCTCCTACAATGAGCAGTTCTTC

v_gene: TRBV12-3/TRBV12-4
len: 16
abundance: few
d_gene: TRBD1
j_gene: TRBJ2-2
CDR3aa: CASSPWGQGTTGELFF
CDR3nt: TGTGCCAGCAGTCCATGGGGACAGGGGACCACCGGGGAGCTGTTTTTT

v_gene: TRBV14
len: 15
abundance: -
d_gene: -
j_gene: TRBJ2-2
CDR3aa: CASSLRGAYTGELFF
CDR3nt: TGTGCCAGCAGCTTACGGGGGGCTTACACCGGGGAGCTGTTTTTT

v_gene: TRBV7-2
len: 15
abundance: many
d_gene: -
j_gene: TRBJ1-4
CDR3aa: CASSPRPTQGEKLFF
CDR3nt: TGTGCCAGCAGCCCCAGACCAACCCAGGGTGAAAAACTGTTTTTT

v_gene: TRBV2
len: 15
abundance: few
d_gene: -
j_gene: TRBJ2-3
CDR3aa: CASSELAGATDTQYF
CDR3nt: TGTGCCAGCAGTGAACTCGCGGGGGCCACAGATACGCAGTATTTT

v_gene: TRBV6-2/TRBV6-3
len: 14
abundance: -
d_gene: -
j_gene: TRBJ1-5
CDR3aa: CASSYIGFNQPQHF
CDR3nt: TGTGCCAGCAGTTACATTGGATTTAATCAGCCCCAGCATTTT

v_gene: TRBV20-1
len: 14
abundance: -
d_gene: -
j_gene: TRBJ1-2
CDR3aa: CSAPFRVWDYGYTF
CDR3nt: TGCAGTGCCCCGTTTCGTGTCTGGGACTATGGCTACACCTTC

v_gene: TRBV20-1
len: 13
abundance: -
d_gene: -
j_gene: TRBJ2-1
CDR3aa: CSARPARRPEQFF
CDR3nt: TGCAGTGCTAGGCCTGCTAGGAGGCCTGAGCAGTTCTTC

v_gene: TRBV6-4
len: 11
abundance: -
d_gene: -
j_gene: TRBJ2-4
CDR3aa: CARVGGRIQYF
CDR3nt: TGTGCCAGAGTAGGGGGACGGATTCAGTACTTC

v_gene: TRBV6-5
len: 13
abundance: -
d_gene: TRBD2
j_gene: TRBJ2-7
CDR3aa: CASWTRSSYEQYF
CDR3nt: TGTGCCAGTTGGACTAGGTCCTCCTACGAGCAGTACTTC

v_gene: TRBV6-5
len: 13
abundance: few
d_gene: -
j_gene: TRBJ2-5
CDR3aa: CASSASWQETQYF
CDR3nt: TGTGCCAGCAGTGCCTCATGGCAAGAGACCCAGTACTTC

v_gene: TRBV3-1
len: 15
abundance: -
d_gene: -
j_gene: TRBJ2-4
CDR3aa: CATGWGYDAKNIQYF
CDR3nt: TGTGCCACCGGGTGGGGGTACGACGCCAAAAACATTCAGTACTTC

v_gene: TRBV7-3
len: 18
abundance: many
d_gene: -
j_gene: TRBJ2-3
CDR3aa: CASSATPGDPVFTDTQYF
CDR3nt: TGTGCCAGCAGCGCTACCCCCGGGGACCCGGTATTCACAGATACGCAGTATTTT

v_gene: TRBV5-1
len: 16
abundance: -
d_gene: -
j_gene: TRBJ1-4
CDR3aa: CASSFSLGATNEKLFF
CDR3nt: TGCGCCAGCAGCTTTTCCTTGGGGGCAACTAATGAAAAACTGTTTTTT

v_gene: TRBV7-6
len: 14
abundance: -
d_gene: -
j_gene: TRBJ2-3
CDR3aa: CASSPGGWSDTQYF
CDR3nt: TGTGCCAGCAGCCCCGGGGGATGGTCAGATACGCAGTATTTT

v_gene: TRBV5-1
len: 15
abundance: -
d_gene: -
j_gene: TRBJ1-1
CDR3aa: CASSLAIGENTEAFF
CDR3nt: TGCGCCAGCAGCTTGGCCATCGGAGAGAACACTGAAGCTTTCTTT

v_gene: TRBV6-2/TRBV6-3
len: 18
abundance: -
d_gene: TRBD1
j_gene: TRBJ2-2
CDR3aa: CASSYRPGQGVDTGELFF
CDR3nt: TGTGCCAGCAGTTACCGACCGGGACAGGGTGTGGACACCGGGGAGCTGTTTTTT

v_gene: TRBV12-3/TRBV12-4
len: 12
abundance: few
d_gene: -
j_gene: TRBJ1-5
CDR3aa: CASSFDRETKHF
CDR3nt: TGTGCCAGCAGTTTCGACCGGGAAACGAAACATTTT

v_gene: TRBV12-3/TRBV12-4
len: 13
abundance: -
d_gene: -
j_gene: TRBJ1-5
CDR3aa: CASRPGSHQPQHF
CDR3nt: TGTGCCAGCAGGCCGGGATCTCATCAGCCCCAGCATTTT

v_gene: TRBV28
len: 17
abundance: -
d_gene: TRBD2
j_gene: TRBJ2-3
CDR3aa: CASSARLASPITDTQYF
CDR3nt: TGTGCCAGCAGCGCTAGACTAGCTTCACCGATCACAGATACGCAGTATTTT

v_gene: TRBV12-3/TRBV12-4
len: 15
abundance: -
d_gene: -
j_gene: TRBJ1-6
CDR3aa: CASTFGQGGGSPLHF
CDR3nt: TGTGCCAGCACCTTTGGGCAGGGTGGCGGTTCACCCCTCCACTTT

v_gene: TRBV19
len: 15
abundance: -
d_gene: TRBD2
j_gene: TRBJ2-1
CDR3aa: CASSTGTSSRGEQFF
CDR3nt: TGTGCCAGTAGTACCGGGACTAGCTCTCGAGGTGAGCAGTTCTTC

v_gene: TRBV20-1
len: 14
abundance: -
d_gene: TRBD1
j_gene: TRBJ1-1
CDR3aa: CSAASPGQGTEAFF
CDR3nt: TGCAGTGCCGCATCCCCGGGACAGGGGACTGAAGCTTTCTTT

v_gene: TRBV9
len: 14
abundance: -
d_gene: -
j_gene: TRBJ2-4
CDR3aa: CASSLGLPENIQYF
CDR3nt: TGTGCCAGCAGCCTAGGACTACCCGAAAACATTCAGTACTTC

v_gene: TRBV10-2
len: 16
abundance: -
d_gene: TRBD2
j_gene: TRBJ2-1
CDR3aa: CASSGPLAGGPPEQFF
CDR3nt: TGCGCCAGCAGTGGGCCACTAGCGGGGGGGCCCCCTGAGCAGTTCTTC

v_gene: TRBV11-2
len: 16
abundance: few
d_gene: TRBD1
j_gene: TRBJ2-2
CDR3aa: CASSRQGSLNTGELFF
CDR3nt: TGTGCCAGCAGCCGACAGGGATCTTTGAACACCGGGGAGCTGTTTTTT

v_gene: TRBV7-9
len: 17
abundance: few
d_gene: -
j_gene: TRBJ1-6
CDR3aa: CASSPGGANAYNSPLHF
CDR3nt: TGTGCCAGCAGCCCCGGAGGGGCCAACGCCTATAATTCACCCCTCCACTTT

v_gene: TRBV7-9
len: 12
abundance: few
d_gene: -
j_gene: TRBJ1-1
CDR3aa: CASSLSGAQAFF
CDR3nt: TGTGCCAGCAGCTTATCCGGGGCCCAAGCTTTCTTT

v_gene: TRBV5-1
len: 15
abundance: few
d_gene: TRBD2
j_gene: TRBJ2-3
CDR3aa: CASSFSGETLDTQYF
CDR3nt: TGCGCCAGCAGCTTTAGCGGGGAGACGTTAGATACGCAGTATTTT

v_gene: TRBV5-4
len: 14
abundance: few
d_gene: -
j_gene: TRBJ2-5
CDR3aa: CASSPDLMRETQYF
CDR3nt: TGTGCCAGCAGCCCGGACCTTATGAGAGAGACCCAGTACTTC

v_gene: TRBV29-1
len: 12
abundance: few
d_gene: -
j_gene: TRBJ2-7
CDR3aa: CSVAMATYEQYF
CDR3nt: TGCAGCGTTGCCATGGCCACCTACGAGCAGTACTTC

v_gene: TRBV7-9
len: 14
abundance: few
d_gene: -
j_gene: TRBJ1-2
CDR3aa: CASDPEWGFSGYTF
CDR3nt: TGTGCCAGCGACCCAGAATGGGGGTTTAGTGGCTACACCTTC

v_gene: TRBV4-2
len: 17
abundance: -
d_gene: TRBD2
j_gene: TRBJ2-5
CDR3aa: CASSQDGLAGGQETQYF
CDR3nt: TGTGCCAGCAGCCAAGATGGGCTAGCGGGGGGCCAAGAGACCCAGTACTTC

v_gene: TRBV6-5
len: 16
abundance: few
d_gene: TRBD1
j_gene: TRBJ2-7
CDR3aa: CASSMTGAHDSYEQYF
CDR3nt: TGTGCCAGCAGCATGACAGGGGCCCACGACTCCTACGAGCAGTACTTC